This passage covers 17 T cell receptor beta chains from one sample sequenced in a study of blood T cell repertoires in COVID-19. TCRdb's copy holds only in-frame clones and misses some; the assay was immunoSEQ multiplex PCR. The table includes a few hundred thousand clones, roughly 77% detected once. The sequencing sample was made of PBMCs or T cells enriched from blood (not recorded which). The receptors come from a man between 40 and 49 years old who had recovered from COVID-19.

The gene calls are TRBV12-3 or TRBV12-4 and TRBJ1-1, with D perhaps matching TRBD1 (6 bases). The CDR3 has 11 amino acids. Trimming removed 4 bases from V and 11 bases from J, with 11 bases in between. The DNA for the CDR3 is TGTGCCAGCAGTTCCGACAGGAGTGCTTTCTTT. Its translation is CASSSDRSAFF.

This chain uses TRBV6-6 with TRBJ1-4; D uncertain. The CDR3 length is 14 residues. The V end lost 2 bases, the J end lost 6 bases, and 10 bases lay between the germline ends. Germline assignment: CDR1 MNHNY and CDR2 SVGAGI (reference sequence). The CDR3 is CASSYGQSYEKLFF. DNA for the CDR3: TGTGCCAGCAGTTACGGCCAATCCTATGAAAAACTGTTTTTT.

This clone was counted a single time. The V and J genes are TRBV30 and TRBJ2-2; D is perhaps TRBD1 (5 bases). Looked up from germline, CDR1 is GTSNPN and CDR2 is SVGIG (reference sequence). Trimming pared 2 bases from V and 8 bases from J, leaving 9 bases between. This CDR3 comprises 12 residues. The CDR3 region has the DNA TGTGCCTGGAGTCAGGGTTCAGGGGAGCTGTTTTTT. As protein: CAWSQGSGELFF.

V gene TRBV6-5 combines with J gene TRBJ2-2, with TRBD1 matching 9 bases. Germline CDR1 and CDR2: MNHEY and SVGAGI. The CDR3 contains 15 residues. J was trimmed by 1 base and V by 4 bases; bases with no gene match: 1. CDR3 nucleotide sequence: TGTGCCAGCAGTTGGGGACAGGGGAACACCGGGGAGCTGTTTTTT. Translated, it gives CASSWGQGNTGELFF.

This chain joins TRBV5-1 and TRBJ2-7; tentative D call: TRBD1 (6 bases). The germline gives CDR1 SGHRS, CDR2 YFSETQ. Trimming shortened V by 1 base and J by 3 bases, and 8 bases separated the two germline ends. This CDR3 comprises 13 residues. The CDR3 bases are TGCGCCAGCAGCTTGACAGGGTTCTACGAGCAGTACTTC. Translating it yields CASSLTGFYEQYF.

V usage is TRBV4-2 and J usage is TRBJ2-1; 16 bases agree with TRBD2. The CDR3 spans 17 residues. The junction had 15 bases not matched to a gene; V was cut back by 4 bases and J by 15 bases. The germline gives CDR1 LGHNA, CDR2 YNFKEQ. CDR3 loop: CASSPSKPGLAGGRRFF. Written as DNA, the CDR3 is TGTGCCAGCAGCCCTTCAAAACCGGGACTAGCGGGGGGGAGGAGGTTCTTC.

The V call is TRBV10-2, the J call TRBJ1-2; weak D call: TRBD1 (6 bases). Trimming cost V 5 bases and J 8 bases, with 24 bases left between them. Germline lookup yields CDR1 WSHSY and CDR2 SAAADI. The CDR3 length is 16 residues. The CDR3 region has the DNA TGCGCCAGCAGTCCACCAGGGACCCACAGGGAACGGGGCTACACCTTC. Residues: CASSPPGTHRERGYTF.

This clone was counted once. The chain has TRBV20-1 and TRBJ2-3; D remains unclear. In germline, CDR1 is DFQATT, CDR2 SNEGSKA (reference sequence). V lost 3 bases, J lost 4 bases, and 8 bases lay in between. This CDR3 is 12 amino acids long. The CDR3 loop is CSASITPDTQYF. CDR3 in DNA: TGCAGTGCTAGTATAACTCCAGATACGCAGTATTTT.

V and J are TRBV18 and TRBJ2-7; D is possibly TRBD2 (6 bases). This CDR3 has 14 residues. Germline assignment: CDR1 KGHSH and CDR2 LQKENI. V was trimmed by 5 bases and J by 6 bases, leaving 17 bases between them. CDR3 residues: CASSTQTRPVEQYF. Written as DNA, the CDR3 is TGTGCCAGCTCAACGCAGACTAGGCCGGTCGAGCAGTACTTC.

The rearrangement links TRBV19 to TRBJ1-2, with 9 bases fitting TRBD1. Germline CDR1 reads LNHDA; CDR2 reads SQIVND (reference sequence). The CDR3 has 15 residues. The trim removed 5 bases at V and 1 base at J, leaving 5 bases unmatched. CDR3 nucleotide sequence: TGTGCCAGTAGTTCACAGGGGGCAGGTAACTATGGCTACACCTTC. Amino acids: CASSSQGAGNYGYTF.

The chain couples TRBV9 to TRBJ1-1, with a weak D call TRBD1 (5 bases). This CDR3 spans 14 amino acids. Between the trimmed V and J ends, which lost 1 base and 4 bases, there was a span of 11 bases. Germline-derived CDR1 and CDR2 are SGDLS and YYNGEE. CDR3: CASSVRGSGTEAFF. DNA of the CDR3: TGTGCCAGCAGCGTAAGGGGAAGTGGCACTGAAGCTTTCTTT.

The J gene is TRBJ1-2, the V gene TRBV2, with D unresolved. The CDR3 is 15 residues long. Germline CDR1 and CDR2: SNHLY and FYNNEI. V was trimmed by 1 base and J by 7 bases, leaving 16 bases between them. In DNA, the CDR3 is TGTGCCAGCAGTGAAGGGGCCCCTTCTGTTGGTGGCTACACCTTC. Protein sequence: CASSEGAPSVGGYTF.

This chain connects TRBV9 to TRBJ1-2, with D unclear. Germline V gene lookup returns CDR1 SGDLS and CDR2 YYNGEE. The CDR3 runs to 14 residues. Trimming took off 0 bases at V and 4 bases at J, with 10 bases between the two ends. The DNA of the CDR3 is TGTGCCAGCAGCGTAGCTCTAGTTAGCTATGGCTACACCTTC. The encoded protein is CASSVALVSYGYTF.

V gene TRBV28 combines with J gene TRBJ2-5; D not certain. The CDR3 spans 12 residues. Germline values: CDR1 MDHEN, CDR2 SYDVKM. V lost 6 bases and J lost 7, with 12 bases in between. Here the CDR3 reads CASSSSQRTQYF. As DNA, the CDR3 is TGTGCCAGCAGCTCCTCGCAGCGGACCCAGTACTTC. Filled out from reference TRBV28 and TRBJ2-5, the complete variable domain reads DVKVTQSSRYLVKRTGEKVFLECVQDMDHENMFWYRQDPGLGLRLIYFSYDVKMKEKGDIPEGYSVSREKKERFSLILESASTNQTSMYLCASSSSQRTQYFGPGTRLLVL.

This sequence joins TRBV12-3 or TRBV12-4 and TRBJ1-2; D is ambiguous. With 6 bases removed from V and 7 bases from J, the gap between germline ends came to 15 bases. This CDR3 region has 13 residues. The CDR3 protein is CASSIRGNGGYTF. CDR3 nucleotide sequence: TGTGCCAGCAGCATCCGCGGAAACGGTGGCTACACCTTC.

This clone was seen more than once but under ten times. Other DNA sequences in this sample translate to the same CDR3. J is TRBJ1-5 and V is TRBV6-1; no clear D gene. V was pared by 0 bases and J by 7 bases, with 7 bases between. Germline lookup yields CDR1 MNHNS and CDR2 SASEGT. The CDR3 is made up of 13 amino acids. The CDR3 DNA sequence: TGTGCCAGCAGTGAAGCGCGAGGCCAGCCCCAGCATTTT. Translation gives CASSEARGQPQHF.

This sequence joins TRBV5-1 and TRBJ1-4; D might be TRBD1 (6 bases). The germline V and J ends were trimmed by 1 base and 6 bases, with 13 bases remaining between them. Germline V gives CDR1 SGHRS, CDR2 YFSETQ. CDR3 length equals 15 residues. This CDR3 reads CASSLSGTQYEKLFF. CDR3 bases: TGCGCCAGCAGCTTGTCCGGGACACAGTATGAAAAACTGTTTTTT.